One T cell receptor beta chain is described in this entry. Its cognate antigen is unknown. This specimen belongs to a study of PD-1 blockade in classical Hodgkin lymphoma. The study, taken as a whole, reports: Exclusion was the outcome for patients who began nivolumab under 1 year after ASCT.

V lost 10 bases to trimming and J lost 5 bases; unmatched junction nucleotides: 8. Germline V gene sequence: CDR1 ENHRY, CDR2 SYGVKD. CDR3 length equals 13 residues. Using immunoSEQ multiplex PCR, the repertoire was profiled, and TCRdb retains in-frame clones only, with some absent. In the table there are roughly 90,000 clones, 75% to 85% of which are singletons. All patients experienced relapse after autologous stem cell transplantation, and brentuximab vedotin exposure was variable. The best responses consisted of complete response, partial response or progressive disease. This TCR came from a human donor with classical Hodgkin lymphoma. The V and J genes are TRBV10-3 and TRBJ2-1, with TRBD2 identical over 7 bases. This specimen was peripheral blood mononuclear cells (PBMCs), taken before the second cycle of nivolumab. CDR3: CATGAGINNEQFF. The CDR3 DNA reads TGTGCCACAGGAGCGGGAATCAACAATGAGCAGTTCTTC.